Listed below are T cell receptor beta chains from one sample, sequenced in a study of T cell responses to AZD1222 COVID-19 vaccine. Generated by immunoSEQ multiplex PCR, the TCRdb table keeps only in-frame clones and is missing some. This table has roughly 80,000 clones, roughly 86% appearing once. Sample: peripheral blood, taken on day 0 of MenACWY control vaccination. These receptors were taken from an adult in good health. The CDR3 runs from the conserved cysteine through the conserved F or W. A D gene is named only where the DNA matches it firmly. Clone size is not always given. Where it is, it says once, few, many or a class for expanded clones.

V gene,clone size,D gene,J gene,CDR3 DNA,CDR3 protein
TRBV18,.,.,TRBJ2-5,TGTGCCAGCTCACCCAAGCCCCGTGGTTCAAGCGACCAAGAGACCCAGTACTTC,CASSPKPRGSSDQETQYF
TRBV28,.,TRBD2,TRBJ2-1,TGTGCCAGCAGTTCTCAGGGACTAGCGAGTTACAATGAGCAGTTCTTC,CASSSQGLASYNEQFF
TRBV6-5,.,.,TRBJ1-2,TGTGCCAGCAGTTCCAGTACAGGGATATCGAACTATGGCTACACCTTC,CASSSSTGISNYGYTF
TRBV27,.,.,TRBJ2-7,TGTGCCAGCAGCTCAAAGGGTCAACACGAGCAGTACTTC,CASSSKGQHEQYF
TRBV9,.,.,TRBJ2-5,TGTGCCAGCAGCGTAGCTGGGGAAGAGACCCAGTACTTC,CASSVAGEETQYF
TRBV14,.,.,TRBJ1-2,TGTGCCAGCAGCCTATCGGGGGACTACACCTTC,CASSLSGDYTF
TRBV3-1/TRBV3-2,few,TRBD1,TRBJ1-6,TGTGCCAGCAGACCTCCAGGGGGTTATAATTCACCCCTCCACTTT,CASRPPGGYNSPLHF
TRBV6-5,.,.,TRBJ2-1,TGTGCCAGCAGCCTCTACAATGAGCAGTTCTTC,CASSLYNEQFF
TRBV2,few,TRBD1,TRBJ1-4,TGTGCCGCCGGGGGGACAGAAAATGAAAAACTGTTTTTT,CAAGGTENEKLFF
TRBV6-5,.,TRBD1,TRBJ1-4,TGTGCCAGCAGTTACGGGGACAGGGTGAAACTGTTTTTT,CASSYGDRVKLFF
TRBV12-3/TRBV12-4,.,.,TRBJ1-1,TGTGCCAGCAGTTTTCGTACGACTACTGAAGCTTTCTTT,CASSFRTTTEAFF
TRBV7-9,.,TRBD2,TRBJ2-5,TGTGCCAGCAGCCGTATAGCACTAGCGGGGTCAGAGACCCAGTACTTC,CASSRIALAGSETQYF
TRBV9,.,.,TRBJ2-2,TGTGCCAGCAGCGTAGCTCAGGGGCGAGGCACCGGGGAGCTGTTTTTT,CASSVAQGRGTGELFF
TRBV19,.,.,TRBJ1-5,TGTGCCAGTACCGATCGGGGATCGGGCAATCAGCCCCAGCATTTT,CASTDRGSGNQPQHF
TRBV2,once,.,TRBJ1-1,TGTGCCAGCAGTGAAGTTAAGGGACTCGAAGCTTTCTTT,CASSEVKGLEAFF
TRBV18,few,.,TRBJ1-1,TGTGCCAGCTCCGGGACACGGGACACTGAAGCTTTCTTT,CASSGTRDTEAFF
TRBV9,.,TRBD1,TRBJ2-3,TGTGCCAGCAGCGTAGAAGGGGGCCGCACAGATACGCAGTATTTT,CASSVEGGRTDTQYF
TRBV7-2,few,.,TRBJ1-2,TGTGCCAGCAGCCCCAGCAGGGCGGCATATGGCTACACCTTC,CASSPSRAAYGYTF
TRBV7-2,.,TRBD1,TRBJ1-5,TGTGCCAGCAGCTCCTGGAAGGGGGCGACAGATTATAGCAATCAGCCCCAGCATTTT,CASSSWKGATDYSNQPQHF
TRBV7-8,few,.,TRBJ1-1,TGTGCCAGCACCCCTTTCGGGGGGCGGAACACTGAAGCTTTCTTT,CASTPFGGRNTEAFF
TRBV9,.,TRBD1,TRBJ1-4,TGTGCCAGCAGCGGAGCCCTCAGCTTGGACAGGGGGCGCAGTGAAAAACTGTTTTTT,CASSGALSLDRGRSEKLFF
TRBV5-5,.,TRBD1,TRBJ2-7,TGTGCCAGCGAGCCCCCACAGGGGGCAAGTACCGACGAGCAGTACTTC,CASEPPQGASTDEQYF
TRBV3-1/TRBV3-2,.,.,TRBJ2-7,TGTGCCAGCAGCCTAGGAGGAGGAGGTGACGAGCAGTACTTC,CASSLGGGGDEQYF
TRBV30,once,.,TRBJ1-6,TGTGCCTGGAGGATTAATTCACCCCTCCACTTT,CAWRINSPLHF
TRBV29-1,.,.,TRBJ1-5,TGCAGCGTAAAGAAGGATGGAGGGGATCAGCCCCAGCATTTT,CSVKKDGGDQPQHF
TRBV29-1,.,.,TRBJ2-1,TGCAGCGTTGAAGGTGAGAACAATGAGCAGTTCTTC,CSVEGENNEQFF
TRBV9,.,TRBD2,TRBJ2-1,TGTGCCAGCAGCGCCTTCTTAGCGGGGGGGCCCAATGAGCAGTTCTTC,CASSAFLAGGPNEQFF
TRBV5-4,.,.,TRBJ1-1,TGTGCCAGCAGCTTGGCGCCCGGGGAGGGATCTGAAGCTTTCTTT,CASSLAPGEGSEAFF
TRBV5-1,.,.,TRBJ2-2,TGCGCCAGCAGCTTGGCGGACAGTTCCGGGGAGCTGTTTTTT,CASSLADSSGELFF
TRBV9,few,.,TRBJ2-5,TGTGCCAGCAGCGTAACCCCTAGGGAGACCCAGTACTTC,CASSVTPRETQYF
TRBV5-1,.,TRBD2,TRBJ2-2,TGCGCCAGCAGCTTGTACGGCGGGGGGGCGAACACCGGGGAGCTGTTTTTT,CASSLYGGGANTGELFF
TRBV5-1,.,.,TRBJ2-3,TGCGCCAGCAGCGCCAGGGCCACAGATACGCAGTATTTT,CASSARATDTQYF
TRBV15,.,TRBD1,TRBJ1-1,TGTGCCACCAGCAGACTACAGGGGGATTTGGCTGAAGCTTTCTTT,CATSRLQGDLAEAFF
TRBV5-1,.,TRBD1,TRBJ1-5,TGCGCCAGCAGCTTGTTCCCAGGGGGGGATCAGCCCCAGCATTTT,CASSLFPGGDQPQHF
TRBV28,.,.,TRBJ1-4,TGTGCCAGCAGTTTCAGCAGGGGTGCTAATGAAAAACTGTTTTTT,CASSFSRGANEKLFF
TRBV18,.,.,TRBJ2-1,TGTGCCAGCTCATTGCCGGTAACCTACAATGAGCAGTTCTTC,CASSLPVTYNEQFF
TRBV28,.,.,TRBJ2-7,TGTGCCAGCAGTGCAATGCATTCACAGGGAGAATACTTC,CASSAMHSQGEYF